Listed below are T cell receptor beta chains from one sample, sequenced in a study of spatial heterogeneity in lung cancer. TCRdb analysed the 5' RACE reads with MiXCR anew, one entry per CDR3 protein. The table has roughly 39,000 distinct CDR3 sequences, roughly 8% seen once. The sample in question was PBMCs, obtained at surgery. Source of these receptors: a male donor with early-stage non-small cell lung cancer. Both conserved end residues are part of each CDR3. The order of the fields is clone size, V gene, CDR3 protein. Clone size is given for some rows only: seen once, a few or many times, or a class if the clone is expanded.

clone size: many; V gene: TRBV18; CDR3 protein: CASSPPSIDTQYF
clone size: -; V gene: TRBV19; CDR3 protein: CASSITGGGNQPQHF
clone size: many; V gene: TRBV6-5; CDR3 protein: CASSPRTGISGNTIYF
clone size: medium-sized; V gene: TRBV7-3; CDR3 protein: CASSPQGANYNEQFF
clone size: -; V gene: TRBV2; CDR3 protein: CASSAGLRQGYGYTF
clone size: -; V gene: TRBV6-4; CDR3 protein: CASSKQGSNTEAFF
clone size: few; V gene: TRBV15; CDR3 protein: CATRSLGQASYEQYF
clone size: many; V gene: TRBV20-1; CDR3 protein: CSARGPGQGSHEQFF
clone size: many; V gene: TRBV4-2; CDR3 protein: CASSQDGVGAGYTF
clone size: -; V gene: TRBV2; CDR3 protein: CASSGLAGSARDNEQFF
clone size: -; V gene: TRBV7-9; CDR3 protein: CASSSQELGVNVLTF
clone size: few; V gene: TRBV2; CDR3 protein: CASSRSAGERYEQYF
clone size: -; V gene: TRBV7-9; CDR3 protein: CASSFPGTGKDEAFF
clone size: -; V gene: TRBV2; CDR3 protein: CASGGQGLVNQPQHF
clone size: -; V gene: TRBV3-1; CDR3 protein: CASSQRGGVKNIQYF
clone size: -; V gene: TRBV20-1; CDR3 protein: CSAPPGGSTDTQYF
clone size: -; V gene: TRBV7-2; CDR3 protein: CASSLIFYEQYF